Detailed here is one T cell receptor beta chain. This clonotype has more than one count but fewer than ten. The antigen it binds to is not known. One base away there is no much larger clone; base qualities are not given. Every donor in the study was a healthy Caucasian. Three pairs of female monozygotic twins, all aged roughly 18 to 29 years, were included in the twin cohort. Peripheral blood mononuclear cells were used as the source from which RNA for TCR libraries was isolated. These data originate in a study of identical twins (dated by TCRdb to 2016 to 2017). Concerning the study at large: To test whether fetal clonotypes persist, this study deep-sequenced TCR alpha and beta repertoires from monozygotic twins, from unrelated adults of various ages, and from cord blood. To rule out contamination, replicate twin experiments were performed at different times with different library preparation protocols.

Counted from cysteine to phenylalanine, this CDR3 has 16 amino acids. The CDR3 DNA has 48 bases and is translated from base 1. At the junction V is shortened by 5 bases and J by 4 bases; bases outside the gene matches: 9. Taken from the germline V gene, the CDR1 and CDR2 loops are SGHVS and FNYEAQ. Overall study results and their limits: Abundant cord blood beta clonotypes carried fewer insertions; young adult naive repertoires showed a weaker similar trend, while memory repertoires showed none. Out-of-frame TCR alpha sharing in monozygotic twins was systematically underestimated by recombination models, whereas sharing between unrelated individuals was in agreement with the recombination models. Because the same donors could not be followed over many years, conclusions were based on cross-sectional statistical analysis. A weaker excess of twin sharing was found in beta out-of-frame sequences because the signal-to-noise ratio was lowered by fewer shared sequences. Compared with coincidental sharing between unrelated individuals, out-of-frame TCR alpha sequences shared between twins showed an excess of sequences with low generation probability. Invariant T cells such as MAIT and iNKT could partly confound zero-insertion analyses, although diverse VJ usage argued against such confounding for most clonotypes.

Library prep was done by 5' RACE. Instrument used: Illumina HiSeq 2000. Template switching introduced a universal primer binding site; the final cDNA contained a unique molecular identifier, enabling accurate counting of TCR cDNA molecules. Specific primers in the conserved constant-segment region were used to synthesize first-strand cDNA for TCR alpha and beta chains. Each cDNA library was double barcoded, with a SMART-Mk sample barcode plus Illumina barcodes, to control for contamination. TruSeq adapter sequences along with Illumina sample barcodes were introduced in two successive PCR steps. The TCR alpha and beta cDNA libraries were sequenced on the Illumina HiSeq platform using custom primers. Per the original workflow: Unique molecular identifiers were extracted from raw reads with MiGEC, and CDR3 positions were determined with MiXCR. Recombination models were inferred per individual with the repgenHMM and IGoR tools using an EM algorithm. Shared clonotypes were analyzed with the tcR package in R, and sharing was normalized by the product of cloneset sizes. To study raw recombination without the effects of thymic and clonal selection, out-of-frame nonproductive sequences were analyzed. TCRdb trimmed public reads at Q25 via fastp, called clones via MiXCR and kept in-frame beta chains. Each entry is one CDR3 protein sequence, shown with its most common DNA and genes. The V and J calls were not made by the authors but by TCRdb's processing. For this sample the table gives fewer than 650,000 distinct CDR3 sequences, of which roughly 9.5% were detected only once. The top ten clonotypes cover roughly 3% of the sample.

This same sample was also part of a study on yellow fever vaccine responses in identical twins. Drawing on the second study: The authors reported that the T cell response to vaccination in identical twins appeared partly convergent and partly personalized. Focusing on identical twins, the study followed the T cell clones that responded to the vaccine, and did so with precision.

This clonotype originated in a woman in her late teens or twenties in good health. Sequencing input: PBMCs. The chain links TRBV7-6 with TRBJ2-1, with 9 central nucleotides matching TRBD1. The nucleotides are TGTGCCAGCAGCCCGACAGGGGGAGTTTCTTACAATGAGCAGTTCTTC. Its protein is CASSPTGGVSYNEQFF.